These 17 T cell receptor beta chains came from one sample sequenced in a study of blood T cell repertoires in COVID-19. Here immunoSEQ multiplex PCR was the method, and the copy in TCRdb shows in-frame clones only, minus some. This sample has about 360,000 clones; less than 90% occur once, and the top ten carry just over 7%. Sequencing was performed on peripheral blood. These receptors originate from a woman in her sixties with COVID-19, enrolled during active disease.

J is TRBJ2-3 and V is TRBV11-3; 9 nucleotides align to TRBD2. The CDR3 has 15 residues. Germline V CDR1 and CDR2: SGHNT, YENEEA. V was pared by 6 bases and J by 2 bases, with 6 bases of the junction left unmatched. CDR3 nucleotides: TGTGCCAGCAGTCAGCGGGGGGCCTTCACAGATACGCAGTATTTT. It specifies CASSQRGAFTDTQYF.

The chain has TRBV7-9 and TRBJ1-3; TRBD1 is a possible D gene (6 bases). With 2 bases removed from V and 3 bases from J, the gap between germline ends came to 11 bases. The CDR3 has 15 residues. Looked up from germline, CDR1 is SEHNR and CDR2 is FQNEAQ (reference sequence). The CDR3 here is CASSLSGAYGNTIYF. CDR3 coding DNA: TGTGCCAGCAGCTTATCAGGGGCTTATGGAAACACCATATATTTT. Looking up the rest from reference TRBV7-9 and TRBJ1-3 gives the full variable domain: DTGVSQNPRHKITKRGQNVTFRCDPISEHNRLYWYRQTLGQGPEFLTYFQNEAQLEKSRLLSDRFSAERPKGSFSTLEIQRTEQGDSAMYLCASSLSGAYGNTIYFGEGSWLTVV.

The genes are TRBV19 and TRBJ2-1, with 15 bases lining up with TRBD2. This CDR3 has 15 residues. The V gene's germline CDR1 is LNHDA and CDR2 SQIVND (reference sequence). V lost 9 bases and J lost 7; bases outside the gene matches: 7. The CDR3 coding sequence is TGTGCCAGCCTCGGACTAGCGGGGGGGAGAAATGAGCAGTTCTTC. This gives the protein CASLGLAGGRNEQFF.

CDR3 in DNA: TGTGCCAGCAGCGTAGGCGGGAAGGGGGCTTACACTGAAGCTTTCTTT. It specifies CASSVGGKGAYTEAFF. This sequence joins TRBV9 and TRBJ1-1; TRBD1 matches 7 bases. The CDR3 contains 16 residues. Germline CDR1 reads SGDLS; CDR2 reads YYNGEE. Losses at the gene ends were 0 bases for V and 3 bases for J; bases not matched to a gene: 8.

About this clone: This sample includes further DNA sequences coding for the same CDR3. The chain uses TRBV7-6 and TRBJ2-5, with 8 bases fitting TRBD2. CDR1 SGHVS and CDR2 FNYEAQ come from the germline V gene. The V and J ends lost 0 bases and 1 base, in that order; junction bases with no gene match: 1. The CDR3 loop spans 15 amino acids. CDR3 in amino acids: CASSLAGTSQETQYF. DNA for the CDR3: TGTGCCAGCAGCTTAGCTGGGACTAGCCAAGAGACCCAGTACTTC.

The V call is TRBV15, the J call TRBJ2-3, with 11 bases identical to TRBD2. J gave up 2 bases and V 3 bases, and 1 base lay outside the gene matches. CDR3 size: 15 residues. The V gene's germline CDR1 is LNHNV and CDR2 YYDKDF (reference sequence). CDR3 nucleotide sequence: TGTGCCACCAGCAGGGGACTAGCGGCCACAGATACGCAGTATTTT. It is translated as CATSRGLAATDTQYF.

The chain uses TRBV7-6 and TRBJ1-5; D gene uncertain. Germline-derived CDR1 and CDR2 are SGHVS and FNYEAQ. There are 18 residues in the CDR3. V gave up 6 bases and J gave up 9 bases, with 30 bases separating them. CDR3 sequence (DNA): TGTGCCAGCAGTTCATATCCCACCCAGGTAATACATCATTGGCCCCAGCATTTT. Translated, it gives CASSSYPTQVIHHWPQHF.

In this sample, this clone turned up once. This sequence joins TRBV7-9 and TRBJ2-3; 10 nucleotides agree with TRBD1. The trim removed 5 bases at V and 5 bases at J, leaving 7 bases unmatched. Germline loops: CDR1 SEHNR, CDR2 FQNEAQ (reference sequence). The CDR3 totals 15 residues. CDR3 amino acids: CASSARQGAQDTQYF. CDR3 coding DNA: TGTGCCAGCAGCGCCCGACAGGGGGCTCAAGATACGCAGTATTTT.

V and J are TRBV11-2 and TRBJ1-2, with D hard to call. Germline V lookup: CDR1 SGHAT, CDR2 FQNNGV. This CDR3 contains 11 residues. Trimming removed 8 bases from V and 5 bases from J, with 9 bases in between. CDR3 nucleotide sequence: TGTGCCAGCGGCGGTCCTTATGGCTACACCTTC. Its protein is CASGGPYGYTF.

The chain joins TRBV30 to TRBJ1-1; possible D gene TRBD1, 6 bases. Trimming shortened V by 7 bases and J by 10 bases, and 16 bases separated the two germline ends. Per the germline V gene, CDR1 is GTSNPN and CDR2 is SVGIG (reference sequence). This CDR3 is 11 amino acids long. CDR3 sequence reads: CASPTGWGAFF. DNA of the CDR3: TGTGCCTCCCCAACAGGGTGGGGAGCTTTCTTT.

The CDR3 here is CASSLEPTRAGNTIYF. The CDR3 coding sequence is TGTGCCAGCAGCTTAGAGCCAACTAGGGCCGGAAACACCATATATTTT. The chain combines TRBV7-9 with TRBJ1-3; D unresolved. The germline CDR1 and CDR2 sequences are SEHNR and FQNEAQ (reference sequence). With 1 base removed from V and 4 bases from J, the gap between germline ends came to 14 bases. CDR3 length: 16 residues.

The chain recombines TRBV5-5 with TRBJ1-2; D gene ambiguous. V lost 4 bases, J lost 8 bases, and 15 bases lay in between. Germline CDR1 is SGHKS and CDR2 is YYEKEE (reference sequence). The CDR3 loop spans 13 amino acids. The CDR3 sequence: CASSHNTGSGYTF. DNA of the CDR3: TGTGCCAGCAGCCATAATACGGGAAGCGGCTACACCTTC.

This clone has more than one count but fewer than ten. The V gene is TRBV4-2, the J gene TRBJ2-5; D perhaps matches TRBD2 (6 bases). Germline CDR1 is LGHNA and CDR2 is YNFKEQ. The CDR3 extends over 14 amino acids. Trimming left V 1 base short and J 9 bases short, with 15 bases between. The CDR3 DNA reads as TGTGCCAGCAGCCAAGGGACCGACTGGGGGGCCCAGTACTTC. Translated, it gives CASSQGTDWGAQYF.

The CDR3 is CASSGPERGGSYNEQFF. The CDR3 nucleotides are TGTGCCAGCAGCGGCCCCGAGCGGGGGGGCTCCTACAATGAGCAGTTCTTC. The rearrangement uses TRBV3-1 (or the pseudogene TRBV3-2) and TRBJ2-1; 10 nucleotides agree with TRBD2. With 5 bases clipped from V and 0 bases from J, the junction kept 7 bases outside the gene matches. This CDR3 spans 17 amino acids. The germline V gene has CDR1 LGHDT and CDR2 YNNKEL (reference sequence).

This sequence joins TRBV4-2 and TRBJ2-2; a weak D match, TRBD2 (6 bases). This CDR3 region has 16 residues. V was clipped by 0 bases and J by 2 bases, with 10 bases between them. Germline CDR1 LGHNA, CDR2 YNFKEQ. The CDR3 region is CASSQEPGTNTGELFF. CDR3 DNA sequence: TGTGCCAGCAGCCAAGAGCCGGGGACTAACACCGGGGAGCTGTTTTTT.

This clone came up once. A junction end diverges from the germline sequence, so it may reflect a read error. The V call is TRBV5-1, the J call TRBJ2-3; 9 bases align to TRBD2. The germline V gene encodes CDR1 SGHRS and CDR2 YFSETQ. This CDR3 comprises 16 residues. CDR3 amino acids: CASCLAGGGAADTQYF. In DNA form, the CDR3 reads TGCGCCAGCTGCTTGGCCGGCGGGGGGGCAGCAGATACGCAGTATTTT.

The chain recombines TRBV5-1 with TRBJ2-1; TRBD2 matches 8 bases. V was pared by 0 bases and J by 9 bases, with 11 bases of the junction left unmatched. Germline CDR1 and CDR2: SGHRS and YFSETQ. This CDR3 region has 16 residues. Here the CDR3 DNA reads TGCGCCAGCAGCTTGGGGCGGGGGGATAGTATTTCTGAGCAGTTCTTC. Its translation is CASSLGRGDSISEQFF.